The 14 T cell receptor beta chains below were found in one sample sequenced in a study of T cells in Graves' hyperthyroidism and ophthalmopathy (dated by TCRdb to between 2018 and 2021). The library was generated by multiplex PCR. This sample was sequenced with an Illumina HiSeq 2000. The TCR beta CDR3 regions were amplified from RNA transcripts. For the first round of RT-PCR on the TCR CDR3, the HTBI primer set was used together with the Qiagen OneStep RT-PCR kit. TCRdb trimmed the raw reads at Q25, called clones with MiXCR and kept productive beta chains. Each entry merges the rows of one CDR3 protein and shows their most common DNA and genes. Recorded for this sample are about 600,000 distinct CDR3 sequences; 16% of them occurred a single time. Together, the top ten hold roughly 3.5% of the sample. Sequencing was carried out using blood. The receptors derive from a woman aged 40 to 49 with Graves' ophthalmopathy.

V and J are TRBV14 and TRBJ2-1; the match to TRBD1 covers 8 bases. This CDR3 spans 16 amino acids. Losses at the gene ends were 0 bases for V and 3 bases for J; bases not matched to a gene: 4. CDR1 and CDR2 from the germline V gene are SGHDN and FVKESK. The CDR3 nucleotides read TGTGCCAGCAGCCAAGATCCCGGGACAGGCTACAATGAGCAGTTCTTC. Protein: CASSQDPGTGYNEQFF. Complete variable domain (other parts from reference TRBV14 and TRBJ2-1): EAGVTQFPSHSVIEKGQTVTLRCDPISGHDNLYWYRRVMGKEIKFLLHFVKESKQDESGMPNNRFLAERTGGTYSTLKVQPAELEDSGVYFCASSQDPGTGYNEQFFGPGTRLTVL.

The V call is TRBV3-1, the J call TRBJ2-1, with 7 bases identical to TRBD2. In germline, CDR1 is LGHDT, CDR2 YNNKEL (reference sequence). The CDR3 runs to 12 residues. The J segment lost 10 bases and the V segment lost 4 bases, leaving 4 bases of the junction unmatched. The CDR3, as DNA: TGTGCCAGCAGCCCCGGACTAGGGGAGCAGTTCTTC. The encoded protein is CASSPGLGEQFF.

This clonotype was counted at least ten times. This chain joins TRBV2 and TRBJ1-5; no reliable D call. The CDR3 sequence is 13 residues long. Trimming removed 8 bases at V and 0 bases at J, with 8 bases between. Germline CDR1 is SNHLY and CDR2 is FYNNEI. CDR3 loop: CASVQDSNQPQHF. CDR3 in DNA: TGTGCCAGCGTTCAGGATAGCAATCAGCCCCAGCATTTT. The whole variable domain, remainder taken from reference TRBV2 and TRBJ1-5, is EPEVTQTPSHQVTQMGQEVILRCVPISNHLYFYWYRQILGQKVEFLVSFYNNEISEKSEIFDDQFSVERPDGSNFTLKIRSTKLEDSAMYFCASVQDSNQPQHFGDGTRLSIL.

A remark on this clonotype: A read error may produce the germline difference seen at one junction end. The chain uses TRBV5-1 and TRBJ1-2; D not resolved. Per germline, CDR1 SGHRS and CDR2 YFSETQ. This CDR3 contains 14 residues. CDR3 DNA sequence: TGCGCCAGCAGCTTGGTCGCCAGAAACTGTGGCTACACCTTC. This encodes CASSLVARNCGYTF.

This clonotype came up a few times. The V call is TRBV11-1, the J call TRBJ2-7; weak D call: TRBD1 (5 bases). The CDR3 consists of 14 residues. The V end was cut by 8 bases, the J end by 3 bases, with 17 bases between. CDR1 and CDR2 (germline): SGHAT, FQDESV (reference sequence). This CDR3 is CASGKTGSFYEQYF. CDR3 DNA: TGTGCCAGCGGCAAAACAGGAAGCTTCTACGAGCAGTACTTC.

This clonotype was counted a few times. The genes are TRBV7-9 and TRBJ2-1, with 10 bases that match TRBD2. This CDR3 is 14 amino acids long. Germline CDR1 and CDR2: SEHNR and FQNEAQ (reference sequence). The J segment lost 5 bases and the V segment lost 10 bases, leaving 8 bases of the junction unmatched. The CDR3: CATQSGGAHNEQFF. For the CDR3, the DNA is TGTGCCACCCAGAGCGGGGGGGCTCACAATGAGCAGTTCTTC.

This clonotype showed up many times. The chain combines TRBV2 with TRBJ1-5; 10 bases line up with TRBD1. V trimming: 8 bases; J trimming: 10 bases; junction bases outside the gene matches: 11. Germline V gene sequence: CDR1 SNHLY, CDR2 FYNNEI. The CDR3 consists of 14 residues. The CDR3 protein is CASSTGTGEGPQHF. In DNA, the CDR3 is TGTGCCAGCTCTACCGGGACAGGGGAGGGACCCCAGCATTTT.

This clonotype was seen ten or more times. The chain recombines TRBV20-1 with TRBJ1-3; no reliable D call. The CDR3 has 13 residues. Germline assignment: CDR1 DFQATT and CDR2 SNEGSKA (reference sequence). Trimming removed 4 bases from V and 1 base from J, with 8 bases in between. The CDR3 nucleotides are TGCAGTGCTATAGGTGATTCTGGAAACACCATATATTTT. Encoded protein: CSAIGDSGNTIYF.

The chain joins TRBV20-1 to TRBJ1-6; 7 nucleotides match TRBD1. Germline values: CDR1 DFQATT, CDR2 SNEGSKA (reference sequence). The CDR3 is 15 amino acids. V was clipped by 3 bases and J by 5 bases; unmatched bases: 7. CDR3 in amino acids: CSASSGQPNNSPLHF. The CDR3 bases are TGCAGTGCTAGTTCGGGACAGCCCAATAATTCACCCCTCCACTTT.

This clonotype was seen many times. The CDR3 loop reads CASSGFTSPGTDEQFF. In DNA form, the CDR3 reads TGTGCCAGCAGTGGTTTCACTAGCCCGGGGACAGATGAGCAGTTCTTC. The V and J genes are TRBV2 and TRBJ2-1; D is perhaps TRBD1 (7 bases). V was cut by 4 bases and J by 8 bases, with 21 bases left in between. This CDR3 spans 16 amino acids. From germline, CDR1 is SNHLY and CDR2 FYNNEI.

For this clonotype: This may stem from a read error, because a much larger clone lies one nucleotide away. V is TRBV13 and J is TRBJ1-1, with 7 bases identical to TRBD1. CDR3 size: 14 residues. J lost 6 bases, V lost 5 bases, and 9 bases had no gene match. Germline loops: CDR1 PRHDT, CDR2 FYEKMQ (reference sequence). The DNA of the CDR3 is TGTGCCAGCAGCGGACCCACAGGGGTGGCTGAAGCTTTCTTT. This encodes CASSGPTGVAEAFF.

This clonotype was picked up a small number of times. The chain couples TRBV9 to TRBJ2-3; TRBD2 matches at 10 bases. V shed 0 bases and J 1 base; nucleotides not matched to a gene: 8. Looked up from germline, CDR1 is SGDLS and CDR2 is YYNGEE. This CDR3 has 18 residues. The CDR3 here is CASSVGRGAGGGTDTQYF. In DNA form, the CDR3 reads TGTGCCAGCAGCGTAGGGAGAGGAGCGGGGGGGGGCACAGATACGCAGTATTTT.

The chain is built from TRBV27 and TRBJ1-5, with 9 bases identical to TRBD1. The CDR3 is 15 residues long. Germline CDR1 and CDR2: MNHEY and SMNVEV (reference sequence). The V gene end was trimmed by 7 bases and the J gene end by 3 bases; junction bases not matched to a gene: 7. The CDR3 DNA sequence: TGTGCCAGCACCAGGACAGGGGCTGACAATCAGCCCCAGCATTTT. Translated, it gives CASTRTGADNQPQHF.

The rearrangement links TRBV6-2 or TRBV6-3 to TRBJ1-2; no reliable D call. Germline loops: CDR1 MNHEY, CDR2 SVGEGT. The CDR3 is made up of 16 amino acids. The germline V and J ends were trimmed by 4 bases and 5 bases, with 20 bases remaining between them. CDR3 sequence: CASSLTRTGEEYGYTF. CDR3 in DNA: TGTGCCAGCAGTTTGACTCGTACGGGAGAGGAATATGGCTACACCTTC.